This T cell receptor (beta chain) originates from a study of blood T cell repertoires in COVID-19. The wider study: The study drew acute and convalescent COVID-19 samples from the United States, Italy and Spain.

The V end was cut by 0 bases, the J end by 4 bases, with 7 bases between. Per germline, CDR1 SGHDT and CDR2 YYEEEE. The CDR3 runs 14 residues. Repertoires were generated with immunoSEQ multiplex PCR, while TCRdb's copy carries only in-frame clones and drops some. The sample lists about 210,000 clones, about 83% occurring once. The receptor comes from a woman in her 50s with acute or convalescent COVID-19. Sequencing was performed on peripheral blood. The genes are TRBV5-6 and TRBJ1-4; D gene ambiguous. The CDR3 protein is CASSLARRNEKLFF. The CDR3 nucleotides read TGTGCCAGCAGCTTGGCCAGGCGTAATGAAAAACTGTTTTTT.